These 23 T cell receptor beta chains share one sample of origin, sequenced in a study of patients and donors after allogeneic stem cell transplantation. TCRdb reprocessed the RT-PCR reads with MiXCR, giving one entry per CDR3 protein. The sample lists about 400,000 distinct CDR3 sequences, around 16% occurring once. Specimen: blood, either unsorted or a sorted T cell fraction (not recorded which). These receptors came from a human donor who was either an allogeneic HSCT recipient or a stem cell or donor lymphocyte infusion donor (not recorded which). It is not recorded whose cells these are; they may come from a transplant donor.

This clonotype was seen ten or more times. V and J are TRBV29-1 and TRBJ2-3, with 7 nucleotides matching TRBD2. Germline V CDR1 and CDR2: SQVTM, ANQGSEA. With V trimmed by 4 bases and J by 4 bases, 8 bases remained unmatched. The CDR3 is 14 amino acids. CDR3 nucleotides: TGCAGCGTTGCATGGCGGGAGATTTCAGATACGCAGTATTTT. It encodes CSVAWREISDTQYF.

The table lists this clonotype with a few counts. The CDR3 protein is CASRQTGDTIYF. The CDR3 bases are TGTGCCAGCAGACAGACAGGGGACACCATATATTTT. The genes are TRBV13 and TRBJ1-3, with TRBD1 matching over 8 bases. Trimming took 6 bases from V and 8 from J; bases not matched to a gene: 3. Germline V lookup: CDR1 PRHDT, CDR2 FYEKMQ (reference sequence). The CDR3 extends over 12 amino acids. The full variable domain, its missing parts supplied by reference TRBV13 and TRBJ1-3, is AAGVIQSPRHLIKEKRETATLKCYPIPRHDTVYWYQQGPGQDPQFLISFYEKMQSDKGSIPDRFSAQQFSDYHSELNMSSLELGDSALYFCASRQTGDTIYFGEGSWLTVV.

This sequence joins TRBV2 and TRBJ2-5, with 8 bases matching TRBD1. The trim removed 3 bases at V and 2 bases at J, leaving 2 bases unmatched. Germline V gives CDR1 SNHLY, CDR2 FYNNEI. CDR3 length: 14 amino acids. The chain's CDR3 is CASSETGAQETQYF. CDR3 DNA: TGTGCCAGCAGTGAGACAGGGGCTCAAGAGACCCAGTACTTC.

This clonotype has only a few counts. This sequence joins TRBV7-3 and TRBJ1-5; 7 bases match TRBD1. Trimming removed 6 bases from V and 1 base from J; junction bases left unmatched: 21. The CDR3 is 20 residues long. Germline-derived CDR1 and CDR2 are SGHTA and FQGTGA. CDR3: CASRVGEQGGRFRSNQPQHF. The CDR3 bases are TGTGCCAGCAGAGTGGGGGAGCAGGGGGGACGGTTTCGGAGCAATCAGCCCCAGCATTTT.

This clonotype showed up just a few times. This chain links TRBV7-9 with TRBJ2-1; TRBD1 is a possible D gene (5 bases). V lost 4 bases and J lost 7, with 17 bases in between. CDR3 length equals 15 residues. Germline V gene sequence: CDR1 SEHNR, CDR2 FQNEAQ (reference sequence). CDR3 nucleotide sequence: TGTGCCAGCAGCTCCCAAAAACGCCAGGGTAATGAGCAGTTCTTC. Translation gives CASSSQKRQGNEQFF.

The V call is TRBV7-2, the J call TRBJ1-6; 8 positions match TRBD1. The CDR3 covers 13 residues. Germline V gene lookup returns CDR1 SGHTA and CDR2 FQGNSA. With 5 bases clipped from V and 10 bases from J, the junction kept 4 bases outside the gene matches. The CDR3 is CASSQGAGSPLHF. Here the CDR3 DNA reads TGTGCCAGCAGCCAGGGGGCGGGGTCACCCCTCCACTTT.

The genes are TRBV7-8 and TRBJ1-1; D is undetermined. The V gene lost 5 bases and the J gene lost 8 bases, with 9 bases spanning the gap. CDR3 length: 11 residues. The germline V gene encodes CDR1 SGHVS and CDR2 FQNEAQ. CDR3 in amino acids: CASSEGLEAFF. The CDR3 DNA reads as TGTGCCAGCAGCGAGGGCCTAGAAGCTTTCTTT.

This clonotype was seen ten or more times. The chain joins TRBV10-3 to TRBJ2-3; D unclear. The germline CDR1 and CDR2 sequences are ENHRY and SYGVKD. The CDR3 has 12 amino acids. Trimming took 2 bases from V and 3 from J, leaving 3 bases between them. This CDR3 reads CAISETTDTQYF. DNA of the CDR3: TGTGCCATCAGTGAGACTACAGATACGCAGTATTTT.

The chain employs TRBV5-1 and TRBJ2-7; the match to TRBD2 covers 10 bases. Germline loops: CDR1 SGHRS, CDR2 YFSETQ. V gave up 3 bases and J gave up 6 bases; unmatched junction bases: 9. The CDR3 is 15 amino acids. Written as DNA, the CDR3 is TGCGCCAGCAGCTCCGGACTAGCGGCAGTGGGCGAGCAGTACTTC. Its protein product is CASSSGLAAVGEQYF.

The V gene is TRBV5-1, the J gene TRBJ2-5; 7 bases map to TRBD1. Trimming removed 3 bases from V and 5 bases from J; junction bases left unmatched: 4. Germline CDR1 reads SGHRS; CDR2 reads YFSETQ. The CDR3 spans 13 residues. CDR3 bases: TGCGCCAGCAGCTCGAAGGGACAGGAGACCCAGTACTTC. Amino acids: CASSSKGQETQYF.

This clonotype occurred a few times. V usage is TRBV10-3 and J usage is TRBJ2-6; 9 nucleotides align to TRBD2. The CDR3 consists of 17 residues. Germline CDR1 is ENHRY and CDR2 is SYGVKD. Germline trimming cut 8 bases from V and 0 bases from J; bases unmatched to any gene: 8. The CDR3 reads CAIRPGSGGSGANVLTF. The CDR3 region has the DNA TGTGCCATCCGTCCTGGTAGCGGGGGCTCTGGGGCCAACGTCCTGACTTTC.

This chain uses TRBV12-3 or TRBV12-4 with TRBJ2-5; 9 bases match TRBD1. V dropped 7 bases and J dropped 7; count of bases not matched to a gene: 10. The CDR3 length is 14 residues. The CDR3 reads CASTPGQGSATQYF. CDR3 bases: TGTGCCAGCACTCCGGGACAGGGTTCGGCGACCCAGTACTTC.

Note on this clonotype: This could be a read error, since a much larger clone is one nucleotide away. This sequence joins TRBV7-9 and TRBJ2-5; D gene unclear. In germline, CDR1 is SEHNR, CDR2 FQNEAQ (reference sequence). This CDR3 has 12 residues. The CDR3 nucleotides read TGTGTCAGCAGCTCTGCCCAAGAGACCCAGTACTTC. The encoded protein is CVSSSAQETQYF.

This sequence joins TRBV18 and TRBJ1-6, with D tentatively TRBD1 (5 bases). The CDR3 sequence is 16 residues long. Germline CDR1 and CDR2: KGHSH and LQKENI. The V end was cut by 3 bases, the J end by 10 bases, with 19 bases between. The CDR3 nucleotides are TGTGCCAGCTCACCTCTGCCAAAGGGAGCAGGGTCACCCCTCCACTTT. It yields the protein CASSPLPKGAGSPLHF.

V is TRBV10-3 and J is TRBJ2-3; 10 nucleotides match TRBD1. V lost 6 bases and J lost 1; bases outside the gene matches: 4. This CDR3 region has 15 residues. CDR1 ENHRY and CDR2 SYGVKD come from the germline V gene. The CDR3 here is CAIRWDRGGTDTQYF. The CDR3 DNA sequence: TGTGCCATCAGATGGGACAGGGGAGGCACAGATACGCAGTATTTT.

This clonotype showed up just a few times. The chain recombines TRBV6-5 with TRBJ1-2; D remains ambiguous. This CDR3 has 12 residues. V lost 8 bases and J 4 bases, leaving 11 bases between the germline ends. Germline loops: CDR1 MNHEY, CDR2 SVGAGI. For the CDR3, the DNA is TGTGCCAGCCGACGGACCTCCTATGGCTACACCTTC. Translating gives CASRRTSYGYTF.

The CDR3 protein is CASKLLSSNTGELFF. CDR3 coding DNA: TGTGCCAGCAAGCTGCTATCCTCGAACACCGGGGAGCTGTTTTTT. The V call is TRBV2, the J call TRBJ2-2; D is uncertain. Germline V gene sequence: CDR1 SNHLY, CDR2 FYNNEI. The CDR3 loop spans 15 amino acids. V dropped 7 bases and J dropped 0 bases, with 12 bases sitting between them.

This clonotype was observed a few times. The J gene is TRBJ1-2, the V gene TRBV20-1, with D perhaps TRBD1 (6 bases). The V end lost 0 bases, the J end lost 3 bases, and 20 bases lay between the germline ends. The CDR3 runs 17 residues. CDR1 and CDR2 from the germline V gene are DFQATT and SNEGSKA (reference sequence). The CDR3 spells CSARDKSKGGWHYGYTF. CDR3 bases: TGCAGTGCTAGAGATAAATCAAAGGGGGGTTGGCACTATGGCTACACCTTC.

This clonotype was seen only a few times. The chain joins TRBV6-1 to TRBJ1-4, with TRBD1 matching over 11 bases. CDR1 is MNHNS and CDR2 is SASEGT in the germline V gene. Trimming removed 6 bases from V and 8 bases from J; junction bases left unmatched: 14. This CDR3 is 17 amino acids long. Written as DNA, the CDR3 is TGTGCCAGCAGATTGGACAGGGGGCCTGATAGGAGCGAAAAACTGTTTTTT. Encoded protein: CASRLDRGPDRSEKLFF.

In DNA, the CDR3 is TGCGCCAGCAGCTTGGGGTTTAAGGGGAGAACATTGTACGAGCAGTACTTC. This translates into CASSLGFKGRTLYEQYF. The chain is built from TRBV5-1 and TRBJ2-7; D assignment may be TRBD1 or TRBD2 (5 bases each). V lost 0 bases, J lost 4 bases, and 20 bases lay in between. Germline V gene sequence: CDR1 SGHRS, CDR2 YFSETQ. This CDR3 comprises 17 residues.

The gene calls are TRBV11-2 and TRBJ2-5, with 14 bases lining up with TRBD2. From germline, CDR1 is SGHAT and CDR2 FQNNGV. With V trimmed by 2 bases and J by 4 bases, 6 bases remained unmatched. CDR3 length: 17 residues. The CDR3 here is CASSLPVGLAGVETQYF. CDR3 nucleotides: TGTGCCAGCAGCTTACCGGTGGGACTAGCGGGAGTAGAGACCCAGTACTTC.

The gene calls are TRBV20-1 and TRBJ2-7; 7 positions agree with TRBD2. The CDR3 loop spans 14 amino acids. CDR1 is DFQATT, CDR2 SNEGSKA, per germline (reference sequence). Unmatched junction bases numbered 16, after V lost 5 bases and J lost 9 bases. The CDR3 nucleotides read TGCAGTGCTCCGGGGGATGCGGGGGTTACTCGGCAGTACTTC. Amino acid sequence: CSAPGDAGVTRQYF.

This clonotype appeared a few times. The rearrangement uses TRBV6-1 and TRBJ2-7, with D perhaps matching TRBD1 or TRBD2 (7 bases each). The CDR3 length is 15 residues. Germline V lookup: CDR1 MNHNS, CDR2 SASEGT. Trimming left V 7 bases short and J 1 base short, with 17 bases between. The CDR3 sequence is CASINRGGLSYEQYF. The CDR3 DNA reads as TGTGCCAGCATTAACAGGGGAGGGCTATCCTACGAGCAGTACTTC.